This paragraph covers one T cell receptor beta chain sequence. Its antigen is as yet unknown. A primer in the constant region served to generate TCR beta cDNA from approximately 500 ng of total RNA. Three nested multiplex PCR rounds of slightly modified ARM-PCR generated TCR beta libraries. TRBV1-TRBV30 forward and Cbeta reverse primers drove the first two approximately 11-cycle rounds. MiXCR was run by TCRdb on the multiplex PCR reads, yielding one entry per CDR3 protein. In the table there are hundreds of thousands of distinct CDR3 sequences, about 60% of which are singletons. Out of unsorted whole blood came the blood RNA, and germline DNA was extracted as well. The sample belongs to a study of tumor-infiltrating lymphocytes in primary liver carcinoma. Study background: Surgical resection was used to treat these primary liver carcinoma patients. The study included patients who were men and women aged 30 to 69 years. The yield of productive TCRbeta reads per sample was roughly 3.65 to 7.13 million and was similar across tissue types.

Whole-study results and caveats: Tumors and blood were compared for top-250-clone fraction, and tumors had the significantly higher value (p = 0.039).

The CDR3 extends over 14 amino acids. V was cut by 0 bases and J by 7 bases, with 10 bases left in between. Germline V gene lookup returns CDR1 KGHSY and CDR2 FQNENV. This chain joins TRBV16 and TRBJ2-1; D is uncertain. The sequence was obtained from a middle-aged man with primary liver carcinoma and hepatitis B virus infection. The sequenced sample was peripheral blood. The CDR3 is CASSQSGQRNEQFF. Here the CDR3 DNA reads TGTGCCAGCAGCCAATCAGGGCAGAGAAATGAGCAGTTCTTC. Together with reference TRBV16 and TRBJ2-1, the CDR3 gives the full variable domain: GEEVAQTPKHLVRGEGQKAKLYCAPIKGHSYVFWYQQVLKNEFKFLISFQNENVFDETGMPKERFSAKCLPNSPCSLEIQATKLEDSAVYFCASSQSGQRNEQFFGPGTRLTVL.